One TCR beta chain is described in this entry. This record comes from a study of blood T cell repertoires in COVID-19. At the level of the study: Sample material is recorded as cDNA or gDNA derived from T cells, B-cell-depleted T cells, or PBMCs.

Original data processing: Reference gene primer amplification gave nucleated cell count estimates. This table comes from immunoSEQ multiplex PCR, and its TCRdb copy is limited to in-frame clones, with some not included. Clonal size and the V and J genes are those of that table, whereas D and trimming came from the DNA. The sample records 80,000 to 130,000 clones, nearly 90% being singletons. Germline trimming cut 4 bases from V and 3 bases from J; bases unmatched to any gene: 4. The CDR3 is 14 residues long. Germline CDR1 reads SGHNT; CDR2 reads YENEEA. The TCR comes from a woman aged 60-75 years with acute or convalescent COVID-19. The V call is TRBV11-3, the J call TRBJ1-2; 8 nucleotides align to TRBD1. Sequenced material: peripheral blood. The CDR3 spells CASSWGQAHYGYTF. CDR3 bases: TGTGCCAGCAGCTGGGGACAGGCCCACTATGGCTACACCTTC.